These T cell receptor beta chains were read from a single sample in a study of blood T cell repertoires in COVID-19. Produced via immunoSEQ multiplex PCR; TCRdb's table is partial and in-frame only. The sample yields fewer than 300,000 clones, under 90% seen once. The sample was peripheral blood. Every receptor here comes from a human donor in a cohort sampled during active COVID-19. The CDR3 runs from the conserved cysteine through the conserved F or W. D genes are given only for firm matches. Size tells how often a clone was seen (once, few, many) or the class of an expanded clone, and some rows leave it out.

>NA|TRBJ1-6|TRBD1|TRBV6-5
CASSIDRAQNSPLHF
TGTGCCAGCAGTATCGACAGGGCTCAAAATTCACCCCTCCACTTT
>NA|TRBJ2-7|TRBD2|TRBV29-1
CSVEPSGGYEQYF
TGCAGCGTTGAGCCCAGCGGGGGGTACGAGCAGTACTTC
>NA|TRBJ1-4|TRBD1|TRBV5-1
CASSGGGLNEKLFF
TGCGCCAGCAGCGGAGGGGGCCTTAATGAAAAACTGTTTTTT
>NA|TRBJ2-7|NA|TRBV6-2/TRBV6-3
CASIPDRNGYEQYF
TGTGCCAGCATCCCGGACAGAAACGGATACGAGCAGTACTTC
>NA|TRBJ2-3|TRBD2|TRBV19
CASGAALAGVADTQYF
TGTGCCAGTGGGGCGGCGCTAGCGGGAGTAGCAGATACGCAGTATTTT
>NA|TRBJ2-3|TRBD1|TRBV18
CASSPLTRQGATDTQYF
TGTGCCAGCTCACCACTTACAAGACAGGGAGCTACAGATACGCAGTATTTT
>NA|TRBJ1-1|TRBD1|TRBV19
CASSRAGRGKNTEAFF
TGTGCCAGTAGTAGGGCGGGCAGGGGGAAGAACACTGAAGCTTTCTTT
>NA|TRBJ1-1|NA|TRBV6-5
CASSLGEVLGEAFF
TGTGCCAGCAGCCTGGGAGAGGTTTTAGGTGAAGCTTTCTTT
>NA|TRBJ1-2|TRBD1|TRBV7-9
CASSQGQARGYTF
TGTGCCAGCAGCCAAGGACAGGCGCGGGGCTACACCTTC
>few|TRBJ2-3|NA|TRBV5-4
CASSQGSGVGTDTQYF
TGTGCCAGCAGTCAAGGGTCGGGGGTTGGCACAGATACGCAGTATTTT
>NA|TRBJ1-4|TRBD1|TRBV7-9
CASSFASGGTGEKLFF
TGTGCCAGCAGCTTCGCTTCAGGGGGGACGGGTGAAAAACTGTTTTTT
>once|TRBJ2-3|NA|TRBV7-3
CASTSTGDTQYF
TGTGCCAGCACCAGCACCGGGGATACGCAGTATTTT
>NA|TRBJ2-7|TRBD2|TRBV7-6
CASSFQTSGYEQYF
TGTGCCAGCAGCTTTCAGACTAGCGGATACGAGCAGTACTTC
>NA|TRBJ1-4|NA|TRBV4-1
CASSQGLTNEKLFF
TGCGCCAGCAGCCAAGGACTAACTAATGAAAAACTGTTTTTT
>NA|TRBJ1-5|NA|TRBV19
CASSNPAAQHF
TGTGCCAGTAGTAATCCCGCAGCCCAGCATTTT
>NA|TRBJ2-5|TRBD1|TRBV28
CASRRSGTGGLETQYF
TGTGCCAGCAGGCGGTCGGGGACAGGGGGCCTAGAGACCCAGTACTTC
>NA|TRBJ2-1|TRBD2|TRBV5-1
CASSSSSGSYNEQFF
TGCGCCAGCAGCTCTAGTAGCGGGAGTTACAATGAGCAGTTCTTC
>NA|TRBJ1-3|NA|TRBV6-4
CASRIRGAGNTIYF
TGTGCCAGCAGGATCAGGGGCGCTGGAAACACCATATATTTT
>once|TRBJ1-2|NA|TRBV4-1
CASSQEGRGHGYTF
TGCGCCAGCAGCCAAGAGGGCAGGGGTCATGGCTACACCTTC
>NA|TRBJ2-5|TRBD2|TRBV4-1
CASSQDRSGRGETQYF
TGCGCCAGCAGCCAAGATCGAAGCGGGAGGGGGGAGACCCAGTACTTC
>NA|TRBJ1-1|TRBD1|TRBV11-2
CASTLVGQGNTEAFF
TGTGCCAGCACCTTAGTGGGACAGGGGAACACTGAAGCTTTCTTT
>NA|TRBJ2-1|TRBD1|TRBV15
CATSRSGTVRFF
TGTGCCACCAGCAGATCCGGGACAGTTAGGTTCTTC
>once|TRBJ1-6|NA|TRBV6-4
CASSGPTLRTRSPLHF
TGTGCCAGCAGTGGGCCGACACTTCGAACTAGGTCACCCCTCCACTTT
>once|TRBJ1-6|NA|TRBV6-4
CASSDSFQGNSPLHF
TGTGCCAGCAGTGACTCGTTCCAGGGCAATTCACCCCTCCACTTT
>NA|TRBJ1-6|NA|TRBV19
CASSFDTPNNSPLHF
TGTGCCAGTAGTTTCGACACCCCAAATAATTCACCCCTCCACTTT
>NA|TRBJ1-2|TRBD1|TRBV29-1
CSVDDRALGYTF
TGCAGCGTTGATGACAGGGCCCTGGGCTACACCTTC
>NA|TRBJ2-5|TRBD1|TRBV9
CASSPAGTGQETQYF
TGTGCCAGCAGCCCGGCTGGGACAGGCCAAGAGACCCAGTACTTC
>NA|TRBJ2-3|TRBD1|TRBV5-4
CASSLRRFGQGTDTQYF
TGTGCCAGCAGCTTGCGGCGTTTTGGACAGGGTACAGATACGCAGTATTTT